Here is one T cell receptor beta chain with its context. Its ends do not fully match the called genes, so a read error is possible. Primers for the PCR totalled 60 Vbeta and 13 Jbeta. The protocol was immunoSEQ multiplex PCR, while the TCRdb copy is restricted to in-frame clones and leaves out a portion. Among approximately 210,000 clones listed, over 70% were seen once. These data belong to a study of cytomegalovirus exposure and HLA in healthy donors. CDR3 length: 13 amino acids. Looked up from germline, CDR1 is SGHTA and CDR2 is FQGNSA. This rearrangement joins TRBV7-2 to TRBJ1-6; D unclear. Sequencing was carried out using PBMCs. This clonotype was sampled from a man aged 25 to 40 in good health and CMV-seronegative. CDR3 DNA sequence: TGTGCCAGCAGCTTAGTGCAGAATTCACCCCCCCACTTT. Amino acids: CASSLVQNSPPHF. Full variable domain (rest looked up from reference TRBV7-2 and TRBJ1-6): GAGVSQSPSNKVTEKGKDVELRCDPISGHTALYWYRQSLGQGLEFLIYFQGNSAPDKSGLPSDRFSAERTGGSVSTLTIQRTQQEDSAVYLCASSLVQNSPPHFGNGTRLTVT.